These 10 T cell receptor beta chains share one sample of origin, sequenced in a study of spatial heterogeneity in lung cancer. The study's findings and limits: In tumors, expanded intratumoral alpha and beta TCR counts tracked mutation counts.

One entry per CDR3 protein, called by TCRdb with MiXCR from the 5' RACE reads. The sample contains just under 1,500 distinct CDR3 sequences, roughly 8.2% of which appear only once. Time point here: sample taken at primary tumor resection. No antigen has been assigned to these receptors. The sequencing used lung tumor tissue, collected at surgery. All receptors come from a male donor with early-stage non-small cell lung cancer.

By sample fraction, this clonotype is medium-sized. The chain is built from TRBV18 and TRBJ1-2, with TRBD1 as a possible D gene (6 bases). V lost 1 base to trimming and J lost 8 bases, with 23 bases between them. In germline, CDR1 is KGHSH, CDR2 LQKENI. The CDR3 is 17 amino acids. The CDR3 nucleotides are TGTGCCAGCTCACCACTCCCACGGGGGCAGGGAAGAGACGGCTACACCTTC. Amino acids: CASSPLPRGQGRDGYTF.

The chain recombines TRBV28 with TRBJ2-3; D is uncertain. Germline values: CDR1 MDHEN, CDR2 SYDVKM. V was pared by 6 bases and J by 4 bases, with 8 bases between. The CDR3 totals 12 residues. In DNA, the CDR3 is TGTGCCAGCAGCCTTGGGGCAGATACGCAGTATTTT. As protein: CASSLGADTQYF. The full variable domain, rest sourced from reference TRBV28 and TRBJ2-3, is DVKVTQSSRYLVKRTGEKVFLECVQDMDHENMFWYRQDPGLGLRLIYFSYDVKMKEKGDIPEGYSVSREKKERFSLILESASTNQTSMYLCASSLGADTQYFGPGTRLTVL.

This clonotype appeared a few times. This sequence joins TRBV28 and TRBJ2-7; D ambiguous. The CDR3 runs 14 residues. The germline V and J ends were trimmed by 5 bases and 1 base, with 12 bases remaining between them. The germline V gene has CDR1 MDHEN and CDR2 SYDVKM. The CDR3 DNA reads TGTGCCAGCAGTCCCGCCTGGCGTTCCTACGAGCAGTACTTC. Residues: CASSPAWRSYEQYF.

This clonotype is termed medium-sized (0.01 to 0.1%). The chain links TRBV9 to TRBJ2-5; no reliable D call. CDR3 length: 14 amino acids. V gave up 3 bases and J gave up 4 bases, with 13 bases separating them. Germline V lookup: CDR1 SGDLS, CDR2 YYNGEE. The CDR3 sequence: CASSEGRVAETQYF. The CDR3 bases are TGTGCCAGCAGCGAAGGAAGGGTTGCAGAGACCCAGTACTTC.

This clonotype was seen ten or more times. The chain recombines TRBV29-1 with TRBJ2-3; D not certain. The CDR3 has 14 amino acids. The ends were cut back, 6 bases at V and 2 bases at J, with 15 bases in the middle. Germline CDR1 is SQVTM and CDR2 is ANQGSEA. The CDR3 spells CSVAPEGVTDTQYF. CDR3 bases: TGCAGCGTAGCACCTGAAGGCGTCACAGATACGCAGTATTTT.

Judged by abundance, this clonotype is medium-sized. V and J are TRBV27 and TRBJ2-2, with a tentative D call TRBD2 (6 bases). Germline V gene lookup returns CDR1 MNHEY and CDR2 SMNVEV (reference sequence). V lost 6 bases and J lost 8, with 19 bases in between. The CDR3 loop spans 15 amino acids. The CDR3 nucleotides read TGTGCCAGCAGCTGGGGGACTGGTGGGGCTGGGGAGCTGTTTTTT. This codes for CASSWGTGGAGELFF.

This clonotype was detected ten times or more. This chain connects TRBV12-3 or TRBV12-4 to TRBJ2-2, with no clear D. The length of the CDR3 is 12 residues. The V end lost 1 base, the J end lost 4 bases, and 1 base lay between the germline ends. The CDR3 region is CASSLVTGELFF. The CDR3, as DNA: TGTGCCAGCAGTTTAGTCACCGGGGAGCTGTTTTTT.

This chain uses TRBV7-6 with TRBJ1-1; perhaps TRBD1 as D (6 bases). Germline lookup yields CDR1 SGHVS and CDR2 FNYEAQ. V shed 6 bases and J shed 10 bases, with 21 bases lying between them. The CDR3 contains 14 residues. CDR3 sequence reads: CASSSTLGRGGAFF. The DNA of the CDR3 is TGTGCCAGCAGTTCCACCCTTGGTAGAGGGGGAGCTTTCTTT.

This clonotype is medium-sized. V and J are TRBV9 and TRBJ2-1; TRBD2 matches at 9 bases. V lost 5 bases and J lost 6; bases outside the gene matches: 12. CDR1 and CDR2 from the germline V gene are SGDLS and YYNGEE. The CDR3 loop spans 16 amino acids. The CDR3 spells CASRGTSGRYFNEQFF. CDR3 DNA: TGTGCCAGCAGAGGAACTAGCGGGCGTTATTTCAATGAGCAGTTCTTC.

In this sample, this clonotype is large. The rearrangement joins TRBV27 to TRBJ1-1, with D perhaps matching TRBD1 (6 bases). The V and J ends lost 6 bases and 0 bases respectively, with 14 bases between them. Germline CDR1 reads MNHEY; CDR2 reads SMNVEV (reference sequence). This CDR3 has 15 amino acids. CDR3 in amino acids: CASSFLGQMNTEAFF. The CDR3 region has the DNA TGTGCCAGCAGCTTTCTGGGACAAATGAACACTGAAGCTTTCTTT.